The 8 T cell receptor beta chains presented below share a single source sample, sequenced in a study of early T cells in non-severe SARS-CoV-2 infection. TCRdb re-analysed the 5' RACE reads in MiXCR, keeping a single row per CDR3 protein. The sample includes around 26,000 distinct CDR3 sequences, 4% to 5% of them seen just once. The sample taken for sequencing was whole blood. These receptors came from an adult who was a healthcare worker with PCR-confirmed SARS-CoV-2 infection or an uninfected control (not recorded which).

The chain links TRBV7-6 to TRBJ2-7, with 9 bases that match TRBD2. Germline CDR1 reads SGHVS; CDR2 reads FNYEAQ. V was pared by 1 base and J by 3 bases, with 4 bases of the junction left unmatched. The CDR3 totals 15 residues. This CDR3 reads CASSLEVSGGYEQYF. CDR3 bases: TGTGCCAGCAGCTTAGAGGTTAGCGGGGGCTACGAGCAGTACTTC.

This clonotype occurred a few times. An end of the junction differs from the germline gene, which may be a read error. This rearrangement joins TRBV7-7 to TRBJ2-2; 8 bases fit TRBD2. The CDR3 has 14 amino acids. Germline CDR1 SSHAT, CDR2 FNYEAQ (reference sequence). The CDR3 region is CASSSGGSTGELFF. In DNA, the CDR3 is TGTGCTAGCAGCTCGGGGGGGTCCACCGGGGAGCTGTTTTTT.

There are many counts of this clonotype. J is TRBJ2-3 and V is TRBV7-9; D possibly matches TRBD1 or TRBD2 (5 bases each). Germline CDR1 and CDR2: SEHNR and FQNEAQ (reference sequence). V was shortened by 7 bases and J by 2 bases, with 13 bases between the two germline ends. This CDR3 comprises 14 residues. In nucleotides, the CDR3 is TGTGCCAGCACCCCTGGGGGATTCACAGATACGCAGTATTTT. This codes for CASTPGGFTDTQYF.

This clonotype appeared many times. The V and J genes are TRBV12-3 or TRBV12-4 and TRBJ2-4; TRBD2 matches at 8 bases. The CDR3 contains 15 residues. V was clipped by 5 bases and J by 3 bases; unmatched bases: 6. Written as DNA, the CDR3 is TGTGCCAGCAGTGTTACCCTAGCGGGCAAAAACATTCAGTACTTC. It codes for CASSVTLAGKNIQYF.

This clonotype showed up many times. The chain couples TRBV27 to TRBJ2-7; TRBD2 matches at 14 bases. The CDR3 spans 14 residues. Looked up from germline, CDR1 is MNHEY and CDR2 is SMNVEV (reference sequence). Trimming removed 5 bases from V and 5 bases from J; junction bases left unmatched: 2. CDR3 DNA sequence: TGTGCCAGCAGTCCGGGACTAGCGGGAGACGAGCAGTACTTC. This encodes CASSPGLAGDEQYF.

The table lists this clonotype with a few counts. V gene TRBV18 combines with J gene TRBJ1-2; D ambiguous. The CDR3 sequence is 13 residues long. Trimming pared 3 bases from V and 4 bases from J, leaving 9 bases between. Germline V gives CDR1 KGHSH, CDR2 LQKENI. The CDR3 loop is CASSPPVGYGYTF. CDR3 bases: TGTGCCAGCTCACCCCCGGTCGGCTATGGCTACACCTTC.

This clonotype was counted at least ten times. The chain recombines TRBV18 with TRBJ2-3; possibly TRBD2 for D (5 bases). Looked up from germline, CDR1 is KGHSH and CDR2 is LQKENI. This CDR3 comprises 16 residues. Trimming shortened V by 2 bases and J by 0 bases, and 12 bases separated the two germline ends. The CDR3 DNA sequence: TGTGCCAGCTCACCAAGAGCCACGGGGAGCACAGATACGCAGTATTTT. As protein: CASSPRATGSTDTQYF.

V gene TRBV6-5 combines with J gene TRBJ2-7; D is possibly TRBD2 (5 bases). Germline CDR1 MNHEY, CDR2 SVGAGI. The CDR3 runs 11 residues. V gave up 8 bases and J gave up 2 bases, with 7 bases separating them. This chain's CDR3 is CASGSPYEQYF. The CDR3 DNA reads as TGTGCCAGCGGGAGTCCCTACGAGCAGTACTTC.